This T cell receptor (beta chain) was documented in a study of OX40 agonist ivuxolimab in advanced cancers. The table came from immunoSEQ multiplex PCR; TCRdb's copy has only in-frame clones and leaves some out. This table has 75,000 to 95,000 clones, around 87% appearing once. The sequence was collected from an adult with an advanced solid tumor such as melanoma, head and neck, liver or kidney cancer. The input for sequencing was CD4+ or CD8+ T cells sorted from blood, taken in a trial of the OX40 agonist ivuxolimab.

The DNA of the CDR3 is TGCGCCAGCAGCTTGGAAGGGCAGATGAACACTGAAGCTTTCTTT. Translating gives CASSLEGQMNTEAFF. The rearrangement joins TRBV5-1 to TRBJ1-1; D is unresolved. Trimming stripped 0 bases from V and 0 bases from J, with 9 bases between. Germline CDR1 reads SGHRS; CDR2 reads YFSETQ. This CDR3 spans 15 amino acids.